The entry that follows covers one T cell receptor (beta chain) sequence. These data belong to a study of siplizumab effects on memory and regulatory T cells. Data came from immunoSEQ multiplex PCR; TCRdb stores just in-frame clones and leaves some out. The table has roughly 6,900 clones, approximately 70% seen once. The CDR3 has 12 amino acids. The V end lost 6 bases, the J end lost 5 bases, and 10 bases lay between the germline ends. The V gene's germline CDR1 is MNHEY and CDR2 SVGAGI. Sequenced: effector memory CD8+ T cells sorted from blood. The subset was: unstimulated CD8+ effector memory T cells. This sequence joins TRBV6-5 and TRBJ2-5; D possibly corresponds to TRBD2 (5 bases). The origin of this receptor is a human donor in good health. For the CDR3, the DNA is TGTGCCAGCAGCATTAGCGCGGAGACCCAGTACTTC. As protein: CASSISAETQYF.